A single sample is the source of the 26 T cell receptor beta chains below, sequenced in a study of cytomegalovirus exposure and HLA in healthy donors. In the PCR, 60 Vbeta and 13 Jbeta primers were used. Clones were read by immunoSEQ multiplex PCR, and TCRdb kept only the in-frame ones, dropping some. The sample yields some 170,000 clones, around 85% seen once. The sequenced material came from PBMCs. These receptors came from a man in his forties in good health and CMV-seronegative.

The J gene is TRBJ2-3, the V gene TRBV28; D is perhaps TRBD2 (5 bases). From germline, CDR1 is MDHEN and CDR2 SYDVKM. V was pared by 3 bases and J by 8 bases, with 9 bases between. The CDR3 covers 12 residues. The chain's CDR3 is CASSFLGGTQYF. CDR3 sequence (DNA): TGTGCCAGCAGTTTCCTCGGAGGTACGCAGTATTTT.

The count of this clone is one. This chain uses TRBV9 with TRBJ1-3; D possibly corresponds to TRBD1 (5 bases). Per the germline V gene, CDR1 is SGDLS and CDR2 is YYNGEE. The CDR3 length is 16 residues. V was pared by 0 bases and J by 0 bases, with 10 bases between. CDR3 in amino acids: CASSVAPTASGNTIYF. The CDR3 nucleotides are TGTGCCAGCAGCGTAGCACCGACAGCCTCTGGAAACACCATATATTTT.

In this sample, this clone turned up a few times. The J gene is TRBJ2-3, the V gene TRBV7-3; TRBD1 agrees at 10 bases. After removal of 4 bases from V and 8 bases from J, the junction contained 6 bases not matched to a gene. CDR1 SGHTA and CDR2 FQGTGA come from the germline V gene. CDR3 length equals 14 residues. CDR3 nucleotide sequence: TGTGCCAGCAGCTCCCGGGACAGGGGTACTACGCAGTATTTT. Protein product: CASSSRDRGTTQYF.

CDR3 in amino acids: CASSAQGRTYEQYF. The CDR3 DNA is TGTGCCAGCTCGGCACAGGGAAGGACCTACGAGCAGTACTTC. The chain uses TRBV7-8 and TRBJ2-7; D is perhaps TRBD1 (6 bases). The length of the CDR3 is 14 residues. V was shortened by 8 bases and J by 2 bases, with 16 bases between the two germline ends. Germline V lookup: CDR1 SGHVS, CDR2 FQNEAQ.

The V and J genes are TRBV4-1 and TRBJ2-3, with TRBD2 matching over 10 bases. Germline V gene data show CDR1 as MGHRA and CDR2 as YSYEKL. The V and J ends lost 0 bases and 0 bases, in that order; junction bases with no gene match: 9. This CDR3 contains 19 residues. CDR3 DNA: TGCGCCAGCAGCCAAGAGAGGACTAGCGGCACCTCTAGCACAGATACGCAGTATTTT. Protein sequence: CASSQERTSGTSSTDTQYF.

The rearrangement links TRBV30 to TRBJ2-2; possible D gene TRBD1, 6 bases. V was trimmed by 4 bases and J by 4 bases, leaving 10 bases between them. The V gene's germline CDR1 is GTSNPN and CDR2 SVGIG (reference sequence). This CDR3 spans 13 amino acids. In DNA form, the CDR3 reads TGTGCCTGGATCATACAGGGCACCGGGGAGCTGTTTTTT. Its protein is CAWIIQGTGELFF.

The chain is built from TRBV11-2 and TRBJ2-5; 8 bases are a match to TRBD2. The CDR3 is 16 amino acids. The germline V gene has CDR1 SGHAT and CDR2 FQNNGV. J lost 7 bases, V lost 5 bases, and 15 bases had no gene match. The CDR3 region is CASSRKAGAVIGTQYF. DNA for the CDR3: TGTGCCAGCAGCCGGAAAGCGGGGGCTGTTATTGGGACCCAGTACTTC.

The CDR3 DNA sequence: TGTGCCACCCTCACGGACAGGGGCACCGGGGAGCTGTTTTTT. Its translation: CATLTDRGTGELFF. V is TRBV10-3 and J is TRBJ2-2, with 9 bases fitting TRBD1. Germline V CDR1 and CDR2: ENHRY, SYGVKD. The CDR3 contains 14 residues. Trimming at V came to 10 bases and at J to 4 bases, leaving 7 bases not matched to a gene.

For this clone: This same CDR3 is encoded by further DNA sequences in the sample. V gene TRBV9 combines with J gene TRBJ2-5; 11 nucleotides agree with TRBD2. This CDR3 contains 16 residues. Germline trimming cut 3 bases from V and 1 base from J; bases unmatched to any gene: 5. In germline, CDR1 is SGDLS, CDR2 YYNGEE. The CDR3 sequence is CASSGPLAGGQETQYF. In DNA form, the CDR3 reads TGTGCCAGCAGCGGCCCCCTAGCGGGGGGCCAAGAGACCCAGTACTTC. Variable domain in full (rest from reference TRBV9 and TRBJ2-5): DSGVTQTPKHLITATGQRVTLRCSPRSGDLSVYWYQQSLDQGLQFLIQYYNGEERAKGNILERFSAQQFPDLHSELNLSSLELGDSALYFCASSGPLAGGQETQYFGPGTRLLVL.

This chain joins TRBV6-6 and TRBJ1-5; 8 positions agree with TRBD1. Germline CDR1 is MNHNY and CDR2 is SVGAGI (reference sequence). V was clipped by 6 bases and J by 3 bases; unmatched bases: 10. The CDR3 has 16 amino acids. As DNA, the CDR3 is TGTGCCAGCAGCCGTGGTCAGGGGGCCAACAATCAGCCCCAGCATTTT. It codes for CASSRGQGANNQPQHF.

CDR3 nucleotide sequence: TGTGCCATCAGCCTGGGACTAGCTTCCTACGAGCAGTACTTC. This sequence encodes CAISLGLASYEQYF. The rearrangement uses TRBV10-3 and TRBJ2-7; 9 bases map to TRBD2. Per the germline V gene, CDR1 is ENHRY and CDR2 is SYGVKD. CDR3 length: 14 residues. The ends lost 6 bases at V and 1 base at J; junction bases unmatched: 4.

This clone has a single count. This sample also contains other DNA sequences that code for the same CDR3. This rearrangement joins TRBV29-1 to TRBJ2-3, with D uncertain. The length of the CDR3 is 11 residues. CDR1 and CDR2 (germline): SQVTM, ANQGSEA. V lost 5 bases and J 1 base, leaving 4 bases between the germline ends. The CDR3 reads CSVQGTDTQYF. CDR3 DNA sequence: TGCAGCGTTCAGGGCACAGATACGCAGTATTTT.

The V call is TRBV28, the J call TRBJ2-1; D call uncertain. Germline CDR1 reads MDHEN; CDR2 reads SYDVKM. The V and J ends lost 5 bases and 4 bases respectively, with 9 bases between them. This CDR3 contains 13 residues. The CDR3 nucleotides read TGTGCCAGCAGTATCGGAGTGTACAATGAGCAGTTCTTC. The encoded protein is CASSIGVYNEQFF.

The CDR3 DNA follows: TGTGCCAGTAGTAGGACAAACACCGGGGAGCTGTTTTTT. This gives the protein CASSRTNTGELFF. V gene TRBV19 combines with J gene TRBJ2-2, with a weak D call TRBD1 (5 bases). The V and J ends lost 4 bases and 2 bases respectively, with 5 bases between them. The CDR3 sequence is 13 residues long. The germline V gene has CDR1 LNHDA and CDR2 SQIVND (reference sequence).

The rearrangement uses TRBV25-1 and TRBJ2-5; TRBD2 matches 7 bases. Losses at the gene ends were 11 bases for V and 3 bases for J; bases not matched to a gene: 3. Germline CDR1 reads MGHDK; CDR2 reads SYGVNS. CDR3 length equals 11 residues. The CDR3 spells CAGGSEETQYF. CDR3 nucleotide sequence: TGTGCCGGCGGGAGCGAAGAGACCCAGTACTTC.

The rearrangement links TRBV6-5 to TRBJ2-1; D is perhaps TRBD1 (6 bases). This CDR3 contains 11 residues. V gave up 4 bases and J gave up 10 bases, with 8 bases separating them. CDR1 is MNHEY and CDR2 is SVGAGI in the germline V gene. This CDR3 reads CASSFTGEQFF. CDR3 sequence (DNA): TGTGCCAGCAGTTTTACAGGGGAGCAGTTCTTC.

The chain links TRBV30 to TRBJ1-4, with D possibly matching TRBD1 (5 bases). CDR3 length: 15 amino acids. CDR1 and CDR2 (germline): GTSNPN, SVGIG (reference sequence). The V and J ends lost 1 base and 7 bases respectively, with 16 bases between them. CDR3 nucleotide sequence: TGTGCCTGGAGTGAAAGGACGGGGGTCGGTGAAAAACTGTTTTTT. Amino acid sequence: CAWSERTGVGEKLFF.

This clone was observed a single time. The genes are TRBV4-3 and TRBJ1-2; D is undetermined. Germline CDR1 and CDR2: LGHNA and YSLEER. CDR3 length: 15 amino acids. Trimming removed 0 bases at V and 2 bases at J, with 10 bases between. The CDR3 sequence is CASSQDSQSNYGYTF. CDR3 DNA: TGCGCCAGCAGCCAAGATTCTCAGTCCAACTATGGCTACACCTTC.

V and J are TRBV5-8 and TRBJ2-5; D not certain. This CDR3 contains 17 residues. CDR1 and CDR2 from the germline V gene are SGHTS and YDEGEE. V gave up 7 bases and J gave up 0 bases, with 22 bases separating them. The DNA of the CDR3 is TGTGCCAGCCTCGCCGAGGTTAGCCGACGGTACCAAGAGACCCAGTACTTC. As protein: CASLAEVSRRYQETQYF.

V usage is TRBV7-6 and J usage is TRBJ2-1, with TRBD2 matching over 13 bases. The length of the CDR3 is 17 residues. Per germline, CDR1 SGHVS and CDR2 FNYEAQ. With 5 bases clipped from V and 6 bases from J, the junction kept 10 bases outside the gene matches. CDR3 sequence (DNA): TGTGCCAGCAGCCCCGTCCTACTAGCGGGGGGGGGCAATGAGCAGTTCTTC. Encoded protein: CASSPVLLAGGGNEQFF.

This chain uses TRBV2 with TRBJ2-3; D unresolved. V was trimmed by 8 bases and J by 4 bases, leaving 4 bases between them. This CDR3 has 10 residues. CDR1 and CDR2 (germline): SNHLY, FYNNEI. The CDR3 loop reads CASEADTQYF. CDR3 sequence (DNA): TGTGCCAGCGAGGCAGATACGCAGTATTTT.

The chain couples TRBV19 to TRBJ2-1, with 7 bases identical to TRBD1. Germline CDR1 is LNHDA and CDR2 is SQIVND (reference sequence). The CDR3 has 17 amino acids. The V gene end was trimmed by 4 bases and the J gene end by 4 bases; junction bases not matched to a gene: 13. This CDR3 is CASSTNYRTGNYNEQFF. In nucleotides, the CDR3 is TGTGCCAGTAGTACAAATTATCGGACAGGAAATTACAATGAGCAGTTCTTC.

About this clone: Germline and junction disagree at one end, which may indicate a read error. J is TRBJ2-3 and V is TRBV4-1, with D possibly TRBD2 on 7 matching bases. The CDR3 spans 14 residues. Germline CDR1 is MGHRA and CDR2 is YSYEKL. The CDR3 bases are TGTGCCAGCAGCCAAGAAGGGGGGGTTAGGGCGCAGTATTTT. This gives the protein CASSQEGGVRAQYF.

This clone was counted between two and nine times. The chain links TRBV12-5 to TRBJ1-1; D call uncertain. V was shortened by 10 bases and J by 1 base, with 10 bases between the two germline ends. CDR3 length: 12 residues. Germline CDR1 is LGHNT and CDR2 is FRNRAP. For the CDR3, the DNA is TGTGCTAATACCCCAGGGAACACTGAAGCTTTCTTT. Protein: CANTPGNTEAFF.

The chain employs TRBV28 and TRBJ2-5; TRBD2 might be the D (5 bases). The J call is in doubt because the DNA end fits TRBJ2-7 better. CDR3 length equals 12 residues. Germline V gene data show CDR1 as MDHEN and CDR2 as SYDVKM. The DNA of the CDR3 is TGTGCCAGCAGTCTGAGAGGGTACGAGCAGTACTTC. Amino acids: CASSLRGYEQYF.

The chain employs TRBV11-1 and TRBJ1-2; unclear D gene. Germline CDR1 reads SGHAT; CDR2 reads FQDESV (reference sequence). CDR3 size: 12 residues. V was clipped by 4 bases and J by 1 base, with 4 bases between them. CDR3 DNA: TGTGCCAGCAGCTCTTATAACTATGGCTACACCTTC. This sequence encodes CASSSYNYGYTF.